This TCR beta chain stems from a study of identical twins. Regarding the study as a whole: A lower insertion count was a feature of abundant cord blood beta clonotypes, with no such feature in memory repertoires.

TCRdb ran MiXCR on the 5' RACE reads and lists one entry per CDR3 protein. The sample lists a few hundred thousand distinct CDR3 sequences, 15% to 20% occurring once. Remarks on this clonotype: Its matching antigen is unknown. This likely came from a read error, as a far larger clone is one base away.

Looked up from germline, CDR1 is SEHNR and CDR2 is FQNEAQ (reference sequence). This CDR3 region has 13 residues. The chain is built from TRBV7-9 and TRBJ2-1, with D perhaps TRBD1 (5 bases). Sequenced sample: naive T cells sorted from blood. The source is a man aged 50-59 years in good health. The CDR3 is CACSLDRYNEQFF. The CDR3 nucleotides are TGTGCCTGCAGCTTAGACAGATACAATGAGCAGTTCTTC.